This TCR beta chain was sequenced in a study of CD8 T cells in Susac syndrome. It was with random hexamers that about 0.45 to 1 ug RNA was reverse transcribed. TCRdb re-called the immunoSEQ multiplex PCR reads through MiXCR, storing one row per CDR3 protein. Of about 140,000 distinct CDR3 sequences listed, around 95% are singletons. The CDR3 runs 15 residues. CDR1 and CDR2 (germline): DFQATT, SNEGSKA (reference sequence). Deletions cut 5 bases from V and 0 bases from J, with 16 bases between. This clonotype was recorded only once. This sequence originates from a human donor with Susac syndrome. The sample was CD4+ T cells from PBMCs. This chain links TRBV20-1 with TRBJ1-2, with D possibly being TRBD1 (5 bases). CDR3 bases: TGCAGTGCTCCGAAACGGGGCGACCCTAACTATGGCTACACCTTC. It yields the protein CSAPKRGDPNYGYTF.